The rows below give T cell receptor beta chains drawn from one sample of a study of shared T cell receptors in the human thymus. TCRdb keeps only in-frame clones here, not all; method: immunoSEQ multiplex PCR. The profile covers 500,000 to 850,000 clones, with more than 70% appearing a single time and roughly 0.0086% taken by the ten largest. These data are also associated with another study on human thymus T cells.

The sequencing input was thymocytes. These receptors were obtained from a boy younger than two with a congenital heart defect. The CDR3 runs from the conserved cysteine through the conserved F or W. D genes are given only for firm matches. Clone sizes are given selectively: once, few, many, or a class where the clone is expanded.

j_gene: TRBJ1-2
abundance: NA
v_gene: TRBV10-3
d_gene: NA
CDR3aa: CAISEIHRIFYGYTF
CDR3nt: TGTGCCATCAGTGAGATACACAGGATCTTCTATGGCTACACCTTC

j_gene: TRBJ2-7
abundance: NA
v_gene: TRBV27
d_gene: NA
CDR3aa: CASSLRRQETYEQYF
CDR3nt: TGTGCCAGCAGTTTAAGGAGACAGGAGACCTACGAGCAGTACTTC

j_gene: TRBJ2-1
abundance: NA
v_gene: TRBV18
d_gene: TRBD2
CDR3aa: CASSPIGLAGSEDEQFF
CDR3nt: TGTGCCAGCTCACCCATCGGACTAGCGGGAAGTGAAGATGAGCAGTTCTTC

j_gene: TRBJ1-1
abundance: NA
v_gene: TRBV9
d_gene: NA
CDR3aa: CASSVAPGDTEAFF
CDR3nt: TGTGCCAGCAGCGTAGCCCCCGGGGACACTGAAGCTTTCTTT

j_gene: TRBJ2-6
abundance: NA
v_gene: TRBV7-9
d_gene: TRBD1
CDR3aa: CASSSWDRGQPPGANVLTF
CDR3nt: TGTGCCAGCAGCTCGTGGGACAGGGGGCAACCTCCTGGGGCCAACGTCCTGACTTTC

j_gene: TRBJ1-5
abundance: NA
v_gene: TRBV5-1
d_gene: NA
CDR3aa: CASSSGQGEDQPQHF
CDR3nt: TGCGCCAGCAGCTCAGGGCAGGGTGAGGATCAGCCCCAGCATTTT

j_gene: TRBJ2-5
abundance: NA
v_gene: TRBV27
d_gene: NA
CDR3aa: CASGPEAETQYF
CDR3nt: TGTGCCAGCGGCCCGGAGGCGGAGACCCAGTACTTC

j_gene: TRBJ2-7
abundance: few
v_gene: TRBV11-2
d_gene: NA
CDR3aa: CASRPPGAYEQYF
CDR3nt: TGTGCCAGCAGGCCCCCGGGGGCCTACGAGCAGTACTTC

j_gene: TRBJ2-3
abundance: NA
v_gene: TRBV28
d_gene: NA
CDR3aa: CASSSLDRGFGYDTQYF
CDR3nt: TGTGCCAGCAGTTCACTCGACCGGGGTTTCGGCTACGATACGCAGTATTTT

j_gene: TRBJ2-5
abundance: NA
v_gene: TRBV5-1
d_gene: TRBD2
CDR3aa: CASSENLAGRQETQYF
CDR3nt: TGCGCCAGCAGCGAAAATCTAGCGGGGCGCCAAGAGACCCAGTACTTC

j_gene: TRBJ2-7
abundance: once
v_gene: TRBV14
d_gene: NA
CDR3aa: CASSSRRSSYEQYF
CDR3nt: TGTGCCAGCAGCTCCCGCCGGAGCTCCTACGAGCAGTACTTC

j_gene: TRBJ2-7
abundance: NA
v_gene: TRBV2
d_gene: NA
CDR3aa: CASWEAPYEQYF
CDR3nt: TGTGCCAGCTGGGAAGCCCCTTACGAGCAGTACTTC

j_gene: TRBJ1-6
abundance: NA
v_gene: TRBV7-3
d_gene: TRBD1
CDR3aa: CASSPSGDRLNSPLHF
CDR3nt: TGTGCCAGCAGCCCGTCAGGGGACAGGCTTAATTCACCCCTCCACTTT

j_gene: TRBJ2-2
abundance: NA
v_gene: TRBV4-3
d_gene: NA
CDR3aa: CASSQNRPPNTGELFF
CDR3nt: TGCGCCAGCAGCCAGAACAGGCCACCGAACACCGGGGAGCTGTTTTTT

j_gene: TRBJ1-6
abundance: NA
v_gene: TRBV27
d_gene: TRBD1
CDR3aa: CASSVCYRGFCSPLHF
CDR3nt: TGTGCCAGCAGTGTTTGCTACAGGGGGTTTTGTTCACCCCTCCACTTT

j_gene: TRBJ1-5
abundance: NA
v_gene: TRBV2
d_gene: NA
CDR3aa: CASRAGQDSNQPQHF
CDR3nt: TGTGCCAGCAGAGCTGGGCAGGATAGCAATCAGCCCCAGCATTTT

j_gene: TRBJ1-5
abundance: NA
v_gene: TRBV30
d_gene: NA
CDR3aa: CAWSVLRNQPQHF
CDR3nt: TGTGCCTGGAGTGTACTGAGAAATCAGCCCCAGCATTTT

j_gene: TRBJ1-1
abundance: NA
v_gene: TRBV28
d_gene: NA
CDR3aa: CASSLLGRGNTEAFF
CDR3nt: TGTGCCAGCAGTTTATTAGGCAGGGGGAACACTGAAGCTTTCTTT

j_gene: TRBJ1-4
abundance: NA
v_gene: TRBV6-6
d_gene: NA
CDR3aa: CASSYGGATTNEKLFF
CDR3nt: TGTGCCAGCAGTTACGGGGGCGCTACAACTAATGAAAAACTGTTTTTT

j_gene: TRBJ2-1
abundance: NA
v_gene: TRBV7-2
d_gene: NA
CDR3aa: CASSLRQTYNEQFF
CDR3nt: TGTGCCAGCAGCCTACGACAGACCTACAATGAGCAGTTCTTC

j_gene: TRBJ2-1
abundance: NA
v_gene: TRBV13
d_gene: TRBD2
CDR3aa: CASSSPPSSRELGNEQFF
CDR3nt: TGTGCCAGCAGCTCACCACCCTCCTCGCGGGAGTTGGGCAATGAGCAGTTCTTC

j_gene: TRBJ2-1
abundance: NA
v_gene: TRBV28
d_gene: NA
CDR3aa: CASITGRGGQDGNEQFF
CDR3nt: TGTGCCAGCATCACTGGCAGGGGTGGTCAGGACGGCAATGAGCAGTTCTTC

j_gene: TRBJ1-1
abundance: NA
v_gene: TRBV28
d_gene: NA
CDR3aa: CASSSTEAFF
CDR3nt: TGTGCCAGCAGTTCGACTGAAGCTTTCTTT

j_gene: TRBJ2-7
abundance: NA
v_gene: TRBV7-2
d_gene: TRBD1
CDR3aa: CASSTGTGASYEQYF
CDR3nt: TGTGCCAGCAGCACTGGGACAGGGGCTTCCTACGAGCAGTACTTC

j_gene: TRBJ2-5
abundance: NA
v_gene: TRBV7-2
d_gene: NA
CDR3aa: CASSLDRAETQYF
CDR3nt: TGTGCCAGCAGCTTAGACAGGGCAGAGACCCAGTACTTC

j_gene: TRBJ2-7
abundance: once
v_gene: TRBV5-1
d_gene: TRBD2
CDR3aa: CASSLGTSGAYEQYF
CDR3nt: TGCGCCAGCAGCTTGGGGACTAGCGGAGCCTACGAGCAGTACTTC

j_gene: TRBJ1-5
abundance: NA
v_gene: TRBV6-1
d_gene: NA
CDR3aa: CASSEVDRGSNQPQHF
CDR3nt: TGTGCCAGCAGTGAAGTCGACAGAGGAAGCAATCAGCCCCAGCATTTT

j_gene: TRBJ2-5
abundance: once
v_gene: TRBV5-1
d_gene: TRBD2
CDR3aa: CASSLRASGGRRETQYF
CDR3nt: TGCGCCAGCAGCTTGAGGGCTAGCGGGGGAAGGCGCGAGACCCAGTACTTC

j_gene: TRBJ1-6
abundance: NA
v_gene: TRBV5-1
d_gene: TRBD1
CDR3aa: CASSAETGTDSPLHF
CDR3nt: TGCGCCAGCAGCGCGGAGACAGGGACGGATTCACCCCTCCACTTT